Below, 21 T cell receptor beta chains from the same sample are listed, as sequenced in a study of response to subunit inactivated influenza vaccine. Via MiXCR, TCRdb re-called the RT-PCR reads, giving one row per CDR3 protein. In the table there are roughly 500,000 distinct CDR3 sequences, 15% to 20% of which are singletons. The sequencing used CD4+ T cells sorted from PBMCs, collected less than 30 months after vaccination. These receptors originate from a man in his fifties or sixties who received an inactivated influenza vaccine.

This clonotype has just a few counts. The V call is TRBV6-2 or TRBV6-3, the J call TRBJ2-1; D remains ambiguous. CDR1 MNHEY and CDR2 SVGEGT come from the germline V gene. Trimming took 5 bases from V and 10 from J, leaving 15 bases between them. The CDR3 length is 13 residues. CDR3 sequence reads: CASSATTAREQFF. CDR3 nucleotide sequence: TGTGCCAGCAGTGCCACAACGGCCAGGGAGCAGTTCTTC.

The chain joins TRBV4-3 to TRBJ2-1, with 8 bases identical to TRBD2. This CDR3 is 13 amino acids long. J lost 13 bases, V lost 0 bases, and 5 bases had no gene match. Germline values: CDR1 LGHNA, CDR2 YSLEER. This CDR3 is CASSQEPGGKQFF. CDR3 DNA: TGCGCCAGCAGCCAAGAACCGGGAGGGAAACAGTTCTTC.

The chain joins TRBV29-1 to TRBJ1-1; perhaps TRBD1 as D (6 bases). The CDR3 is made up of 15 amino acids. The V end lost 7 bases, the J end lost 0 bases, and 18 bases lay between the germline ends. Per germline, CDR1 SQVTM and CDR2 ANQGSEA. CDR3 nucleotides: TGCAGCGGGAGGACCCTACAGGGAATGAACACTGAAGCTTTCTTT. As protein: CSGRTLQGMNTEAFF.

This clonotype came up a few times. The chain joins TRBV4-3 to TRBJ2-1, with 11 bases that match TRBD2. Germline V gene sequence: CDR1 LGHNA, CDR2 YSLEER. Losses at the gene ends were 2 bases for V and 6 bases for J; bases not matched to a gene: 3. The CDR3 contains 15 residues. The CDR3 region has the DNA TGCGCCAGCAGCCAAATAGCGGGGGGGTTCAATGAGCAGTTCTTC. It yields the protein CASSQIAGGFNEQFF.

The chain uses TRBV5-4 and TRBJ1-6; D uncertain. Germline V gives CDR1 SGHNT, CDR2 YYREEE (reference sequence). CDR3 length: 15 amino acids. Trimming took off 4 bases at V and 13 bases at J, with 21 bases between the two ends. The DNA of the CDR3 is TGTGCCAGCAGCCCCTCGGCCCAGGCCCAATTCCCCCTCCACTTT. It specifies CASSPSAQAQFPLHF.

This clonotype was counted at least ten times. The chain couples TRBV9 to TRBJ2-1; tentatively, D is TRBD1 or TRBD2 (6 bases each). Germline CDR1 is SGDLS and CDR2 is YYNGEE. This CDR3 contains 12 residues. Trimming left V 3 bases short and J 14 bases short, with 15 bases between. The CDR3 DNA reads TGTGCCAGCAGCGCAGGAGGGGGGACCGAGTTCTTC. Amino acid sequence: CASSAGGGTEFF.

The V and J genes are TRBV5-1 and TRBJ2-7, with TRBD1 matching over 8 bases. Germline CDR1 reads SGHRS; CDR2 reads YFSETQ. V shed 4 bases, J shed 5 bases, and the junction held 11 bases outside the gene matches. The CDR3 is 15 residues long. The CDR3 loop reads CASSPNRGSHDEQYF. CDR3 coding DNA: TGCGCCAGCAGCCCCAACAGGGGGTCGCATGACGAGCAGTACTTC.

The chain uses TRBV24-1 and TRBJ2-1, with 11 bases aligning to TRBD2. The germline V gene encodes CDR1 KGHDR and CDR2 SFDVKD. V lost 5 bases, J lost 4 bases, and 6 bases stayed unmatched. The CDR3 length is 16 residues. The CDR3 DNA sequence: TGTGCCACCAGTGTGTCTAGCGGGGGGTCTTACAATGAGCAGTTCTTC. Translating it yields CATSVSSGGSYNEQFF.

A few counts support this clonotype. The chain recombines TRBV20-1 with TRBJ2-7, with D perhaps matching TRBD1 (5 bases). Germline CDR1 and CDR2: DFQATT and SNEGSKA (reference sequence). The CDR3 loop spans 17 amino acids. The V end was cut by 1 base, the J end by 5 bases, with 24 bases between. Here the CDR3 reads CSARGSNQGLFGNEQYF. CDR3 nucleotides: TGCAGTGCTAGAGGTTCGAACCAGGGTTTATTTGGGAACGAGCAGTACTTC.

This clonotype occurred a few times. The chain recombines TRBV24-1 with TRBJ2-7; unclear D gene. The CDR3 has 14 residues. Trimming cost V 6 bases and J 2 bases, with 13 bases left between them. Germline V gene lookup returns CDR1 KGHDR and CDR2 SFDVKD. The CDR3 region is CATSNARYPYEQYF. CDR3 DNA: TGTGCCACCAGTAATGCCAGATACCCCTACGAGCAGTACTTC.

The gene calls are TRBV6-5 and TRBJ2-2; 8 nucleotides agree with TRBD2. The CDR3 extends over 16 amino acids. The junction had 5 bases not matched to a gene; V was cut back by 0 bases and J by 5 bases. CDR1 is MNHEY and CDR2 is SVGAGI in the germline V gene. This CDR3 is CASSYSPSGRTGELFF. In nucleotides, the CDR3 is TGTGCCAGCAGTTACTCGCCCAGCGGGAGAACCGGGGAGCTGTTTTTT.

This clonotype appeared many times. The chain couples TRBV5-1 to TRBJ2-1; D ambiguous. The CDR3 covers 12 residues. Between the trimmed V and J ends, which lost 1 base and 7 bases, there was a span of 6 bases. Germline lookup yields CDR1 SGHRS and CDR2 YFSETQ. The CDR3 spells CASSLPGNEQFF. In nucleotides, the CDR3 is TGCGCCAGCAGCTTGCCTGGTAATGAGCAGTTCTTC.

This clonotype came up a few times. Germline is not matched at one junction end, which may reflect a read error. The chain is built from TRBV7-2 and TRBJ2-1, with 9 positions matching TRBD2. The CDR3 totals 14 residues. The germline CDR1 and CDR2 sequences are SGHTA and FQGNSA. The CDR3 DNA sequence: TGTGTCAGCTTGGCGCGAGCGGGGGGCAATGAGCAGTTCTTC. Its translation is CVSLARAGGNEQFF.

This clonotype was seen more than once but under ten times. V gene TRBV12-3 or TRBV12-4 combines with J gene TRBJ1-3, with TRBD1 matching 9 bases. This CDR3 has 15 residues. The V and J ends lost 5 bases and 0 bases, in that order; junction bases with no gene match: 2. The CDR3 sequence: CASSLTGGSGNTIYF. The CDR3 bases are TGTGCCAGCAGTCTGACAGGGGGCTCTGGAAACACCATATATTTT.

The chain has TRBV4-3 and TRBJ1-1; D call uncertain. The V gene lost 0 bases and the J gene lost 11 bases, with 13 bases spanning the gap. The CDR3 runs to 13 residues. Germline lookup yields CDR1 LGHNA and CDR2 YSLEER. The DNA of the CDR3 is TGCGCCAGCAGCCAAGATAAAGCGGGGAGGGCTTTCTTT. Protein product: CASSQDKAGRAFF.

The chain carries TRBV2 and TRBJ2-3, with 8 bases identical to TRBD2. The germline gives CDR1 SNHLY, CDR2 FYNNEI. Trimming at V came to 7 bases and at J to 4 bases, leaving 10 bases not matched to a gene. This CDR3 spans 15 amino acids. CDR3 loop: CASNIGGRSADTQYF. The DNA of the CDR3 is TGTGCCAGCAACATTGGCGGGAGGTCGGCAGATACGCAGTATTTT. The full variable domain, with the rest looked up from reference TRBV2 and TRBJ2-3, is EPEVTQTPSHQVTQMGQEVILRCVPISNHLYFYWYRQILGQKVEFLVSFYNNEISEKSEIFDDQFSVERPDGSNFTLKIRSTKLEDSAMYFCASNIGGRSADTQYFGPGTRLTVL.

The chain links TRBV28 to TRBJ2-1; D is ambiguous. The CDR3 has 13 amino acids. The germline V gene has CDR1 MDHEN and CDR2 SYDVKM. Trimming left V 4 bases short and J 8 bases short, with 12 bases between. The CDR3 DNA follows: TGTGCCAGCAGTTCCCCCGACTTGGATGAGCAGTTCTTC. Translated: CASSSPDLDEQFF.

This clonotype was picked up a small number of times. The V and J genes are TRBV27 and TRBJ2-2; D is perhaps TRBD1 (6 bases). The CDR3 contains 13 residues. V lost 4 bases to trimming and J lost 4 bases, with 7 bases between them. Per germline, CDR1 MNHEY and CDR2 SMNVEV (reference sequence). This chain's CDR3 is CASSWTATGELFF. CDR3 DNA: TGTGCCAGCAGTTGGACAGCCACCGGGGAGCTGTTTTTT.

This clonotype showed up just a few times. The chain combines TRBV4-1 with TRBJ2-1; 7 positions agree with TRBD1. CDR3 length: 18 residues. Trimming removed 5 bases from V and 7 bases from J; junction bases left unmatched: 20. Germline V CDR1 and CDR2: MGHRA, YSYEKL. The CDR3 spells CASSDRAFIRRLGNEQFF. The CDR3 nucleotides read TGCGCCAGCAGCGACAGGGCGTTCATAAGGAGGCTGGGGAATGAGCAGTTCTTC.

V and J are TRBV28 and TRBJ2-3, with D tentatively TRBD2 (5 bases). The V end was cut by 8 bases, the J end by 1 base, with 7 bases between. Germline CDR1 and CDR2: MDHEN and SYDVKM. This CDR3 region has 12 residues. The CDR3 nucleotides are TGTGCCAGCCTGGAGGGCACAGATACGCAGTATTTT. It translates to CASLEGTDTQYF. The full variable domain, completed using reference TRBV28 and TRBJ2-3, is DVKVTQSSRYLVKRTGEKVFLECVQDMDHENMFWYRQDPGLGLRLIYFSYDVKMKEKGDIPEGYSVSREKKERFSLILESASTNQTSMYLCASLEGTDTQYFGPGTRLTVL.

In DNA form, the CDR3 reads TGTGCCAGCAGCTTATTCCCGGTAGTCTATGGCTACACCTTC. Translation gives CASSLFPVVYGYTF. The chain is built from TRBV11-2 and TRBJ1-2; D remains unclear. This CDR3 has 14 amino acids. Trimming pared 2 bases from V and 4 bases from J, leaving 11 bases between. CDR1 SGHAT and CDR2 FQNNGV come from the germline V gene.